What follows is one T cell receptor beta chain and its context. Antigen unknown. This sample was taken from a study of Ad26.COV2.S vaccination and SARS-CoV-2 variants. Study-level results: The authors reported substantial breadth in spike-specific CD8+ and CD4+ T cell responses after vaccination. Spike-specific TCR breadth was greater in vaccine than placebo recipients.

Germline lookup yields CDR1 KGHSH and CDR2 LQKENI. V gave up 6 bases and J gave up 2 bases; unmatched junction bases: 6. The CDR3 totals 14 residues. Specified treatment: about 20 received Ad26.COV2.S at low or high dose, single or two shots; 5 received placebo; per-sample allocation not given. Specimen acquisition occurred on day 63 following the initial vaccine or placebo injection. Donation was by an adult aged 18-55 years who was in Boston. The shot given was an Ad26 vector that makes Wuhan-strain SARS-CoV-2 spike. Sequencing was performed with immunoSEQ multiplex PCR; in TCRdb, only in-frame clones are kept and a portion is missing. The sample carries about 350,000 clones, about 85% recorded once.

This receptor was taken from a person between 18 and 59 years old who received the Ad26.COV2.S COVID-19 vaccine or a placebo. The chain couples TRBV18 to TRBJ2-7; 8 bases fit TRBD2. The sequencing used peripheral blood, collected in a trial of Ad26.COV2.S vaccine versus placebo. The CDR3 here is CASSPSGSPYEQYF. The DNA for the CDR3 is TGTGCCAGCTCCCCCAGCGGGAGCCCCTACGAGCAGTACTTC.